The 15 T cell receptor beta chains listed next were all sequenced from one sample in a study of PD-L1 blockade in urothelial cancer. Stated time point: pretreatment peripheral blood. Profiling relied on immunoSEQ multiplex PCR, and the TCRdb table lists in-frame clones only, not all of them. The table lists around 100,000 clones, over 75% of them singletons, with 2% in the top ten. The starting material was PBMCs, obtained around atezolizumab (anti-PD-L1) treatment. Source of these receptors: a man in his fifties or sixties with urothelial cancer.

The gene calls are TRBV5-1 and TRBJ1-1, with a possible D match to TRBD1 (6 bases). With 5 bases removed from V and 1 base from J, the gap between germline ends came to 12 bases. Germline V lookup: CDR1 SGHRS, CDR2 YFSETQ. The CDR3 sequence is 14 residues long. The CDR3 is CASSRAQGNTEAFF. In DNA form, the CDR3 reads TGCGCCAGCAGTCGAGCACAGGGGAACACTGAAGCTTTCTTT.

This chain joins TRBV18 and TRBJ1-5, with a weak D call TRBD1 (6 bases). V was pared by 3 bases and J by 5 bases, with 17 bases between. The CDR3 loop spans 16 amino acids. Germline-derived CDR1 and CDR2 are KGHSH and LQKENI. The CDR3 DNA follows: TGTGCCAGCTCACCGAACCAGGGAGGGGGTGATCAGCCCCAGCATTTT. It translates to CASSPNQGGGDQPQHF. Filled out from reference TRBV18 and TRBJ1-5, the complete variable domain reads NAGVMQNPRHLVRRRGQEARLRCSPMKGHSHVYWYRQLPEEGLKFMVYLQKENIIDESGMPKERFSAEFPKEGPSILRIQQVVRGDSAAYFCASSPNQGGGDQPQHFGDGTRLSIL.

The chain employs TRBV30 and TRBJ2-2, with 13 bases aligning to TRBD2. The CDR3 has 15 residues. Trimming cost V 4 bases and J 3 bases; bases outside gene matches: 2. The V gene's germline CDR1 is GTSNPN and CDR2 SVGIG (reference sequence). CDR3 loop: CAWTTSGRYTGELFF. Here the CDR3 DNA reads TGTGCCTGGACGACTAGCGGGAGGTACACCGGGGAGCTGTTTTTT.

The V gene is TRBV9, the J gene TRBJ2-3; TRBD2 agrees at 15 bases. This CDR3 has 17 amino acids. V lost 4 bases to trimming and J lost 2 bases; unmatched junction nucleotides: 5. Germline CDR1 reads SGDLS; CDR2 reads YYNGEE. This CDR3 is CASSPRTSGGVTDTQYF. CDR3 DNA sequence: TGTGCCAGCAGCCCCCGGACTAGCGGGGGGGTCACAGATACGCAGTATTTT.

The chain links TRBV14 to TRBJ1-1; D is perhaps TRBD1 (5 bases). Germline V lookup: CDR1 SGHDN, CDR2 FVKESK. The length of the CDR3 is 15 residues. Trimming stripped 3 bases from V and 7 bases from J, with 18 bases between. CDR3 coding DNA: TGTGCCAGCAGCCACCTAGGTGGGGGGGGTAGTGAAGCTTTCTTT. Encoded protein: CASSHLGGGGSEAFF.

The chain links TRBV6-7 to TRBJ2-3; D is perhaps TRBD2 (5 bases). TRBV6-7 falls under the ORF class, with uncertain function. V lost 8 bases, J lost 4 bases, and 22 bases lay in between. This CDR3 region has 16 residues. Written as DNA, the CDR3 is TGTGCCAGCGGGAGTCAAGTGGCCGGGTCGGCAGATACGCAGTATTTT. This codes for CASGSQVAGSADTQYF.

The chain couples TRBV5-4 to TRBJ2-7; TRBD1 matches 8 bases. CDR1 SGHNT and CDR2 YYREEE come from the germline V gene (reference sequence). J was trimmed by 7 bases and V by 4 bases; bases with no gene match: 10. The CDR3 consists of 14 residues. The CDR3 loop is CASSIPTGVGEQYF. The CDR3 DNA is TGTGCCAGCAGCATTCCGACAGGGGTAGGAGAGCAGTACTTC.

This clone has more than one count but fewer than ten. This rearrangement joins TRBV19 to TRBJ2-7; 9 positions match TRBD1. The CDR3 contains 15 residues. The germline V gene has CDR1 LNHDA and CDR2 SQIVND (reference sequence). The ends lost 0 bases at V and 2 bases at J; junction bases unmatched: 2. The chain's CDR3 is CASSIEGTGTYEQYF. The CDR3 region has the DNA TGTGCCAGTAGTATAGAGGGGACAGGGACCTACGAGCAGTACTTC.

This clone occurred once. The chain uses TRBV19 and TRBJ2-7; 13 bases align to TRBD2. Trimming cost V 9 bases and J 5 bases; bases outside gene matches: 1. The V gene's germline CDR1 is LNHDA and CDR2 SQIVND (reference sequence). The CDR3 spans 12 residues. The CDR3 coding sequence is TGTGCCAGCGGGACTAGCGGGAACGAGCAGTACTTC. The encoded protein is CASGTSGNEQYF.

V usage is TRBV7-9 and J usage is TRBJ2-6; D not resolved. The CDR3 spans 14 residues. V lost 5 bases and J 0 bases, leaving 5 bases between the germline ends. CDR1 SEHNR and CDR2 FQNEAQ come from the germline V gene (reference sequence). CDR3 amino acids: CASSPGSGANVLTF. DNA of the CDR3: TGTGCCAGCAGCCCGGGCTCTGGGGCCAACGTCCTGACTTTC.

As DNA, the CDR3 is TGTGCCAGCAGCTCACCCCCGTCCCAGGCGCGCGATGAGCAGTTCTTC. Translation: CASSSPPSQARDEQFF. The chain couples TRBV7-8 to TRBJ2-1, with no clear D. Germline CDR1 is SGHVS and CDR2 is FQNEAQ. Trimming shortened V by 4 bases and J by 8 bases, and 21 bases separated the two germline ends. This CDR3 region has 16 residues.

This clone was observed a few times. The gene calls are TRBV6-6 and TRBJ1-1; D is possibly TRBD1 (5 bases). This CDR3 spans 14 amino acids. CDR1 and CDR2 (germline): MNHNY, SVGAGI (reference sequence). Trimming left V 8 bases short and J 1 base short, with 14 bases between. CDR3 sequence: CASSNPQGNTEAFF. CDR3 coding DNA: TGTGCCAGCTCGAACCCTCAGGGGAACACTGAAGCTTTCTTT.

V gene TRBV30 combines with J gene TRBJ1-3; D not resolved. V shed 6 bases and J shed 3 bases, with 9 bases lying between them. The CDR3 loop spans 12 amino acids. The germline gives CDR1 GTSNPN, CDR2 SVGIG (reference sequence). CDR3: CACPYSGNTIYF. CDR3 nucleotides: TGTGCCTGCCCCTATAGTGGAAACACCATATATTTT. Using reference TRBV30 and TRBJ1-3 for the parts outside the CDR3, the full variable domain is SQTIHQWPATLVQPVGSPLSLECTVEGTSNPNLYWYRQAAGRGLQLLFYSVGIGQISSEVPQNLSASRPQDRQFILSSKKLLLSDSGFYLCACPYSGNTIYFGEGSWLTVV.

A single count supports this clone. The chain employs TRBV19 and TRBJ2-2; 7 bases map to TRBD1. CDR1 LNHDA and CDR2 SQIVND come from the germline V gene (reference sequence). This CDR3 region has 16 residues. V was pared by 4 bases and J by 1 base, with 6 bases of the junction left unmatched. Here the CDR3 DNA reads TGTGCCAGTAGTACCCCGGGACAGTTGAACACCGGGGAGCTGTTTTTT. This translates into CASSTPGQLNTGELFF.

The chain carries TRBV5-4 and TRBJ2-3; 8 nucleotides agree with TRBD1. V dropped 5 bases and J dropped 0; count of bases not matched to a gene: 5. The CDR3 extends over 15 amino acids. The V gene's germline CDR1 is SGHNT and CDR2 YYREEE (reference sequence). The CDR3 here is CASRQTGGSTDTQYF. CDR3 DNA: TGTGCCAGCAGACAAACAGGGGGAAGCACAGATACGCAGTATTTT.